This entry lists 19 T cell receptor beta chains sequenced from one sample in a study of T cell repertoires in cytomegalovirus infection. TCRdb used MiXCR to reprocess the reads, holding one entry per CDR3 protein. The table shows roughly 280,000 distinct CDR3 sequences, with roughly an eighth occurring only once. Sequences were obtained from PBMCs. The receptors come from a human donor in good health (CMV status not recorded). Some clones in this sample may be carry-over from other donors' samples.

This clonotype was counted between two and nine times. This sequence joins TRBV20-1 and TRBJ2-7; TRBD2 might be the D (5 bases). V was clipped by 6 bases and J by 7 bases, with 25 bases between them. The CDR3 runs to 15 residues. Germline V gene sequence: CDR1 DFQATT, CDR2 SNEGSKA (reference sequence). The CDR3 nucleotides read TGCAGTGCGAAGCTACCGGGCCAATCTCCGGGGGAGCAGTACTTC. Encoded protein: CSAKLPGQSPGEQYF.

CDR3 nucleotides: TGCGCCAGCAGCTCGACAGGGGCCGGGGAGCTGTTTTTT. Encoded protein: CASSSTGAGELFF. The rearrangement uses TRBV5-1 and TRBJ2-2; 8 nucleotides align to TRBD1. Germline-derived CDR1 and CDR2 are SGHRS and YFSETQ. There are 13 residues in the CDR3. Losses at the gene ends were 3 bases for V and 6 bases for J; bases not matched to a gene: 1.

In its sample, this clonotype was seen many times. The V call is TRBV7-2, the J call TRBJ2-5, with TRBD2 identical over 8 bases. Germline CDR1 is SGHTA and CDR2 is FQGNSA. The CDR3 length is 15 residues. Trimming took 4 bases from V and 4 from J; bases not matched to a gene: 8. This CDR3 is CASSSRAGVTETQYF. DNA for the CDR3: TGTGCCAGCAGCTCCCGAGCGGGAGTTACAGAGACCCAGTACTTC. Based on the CDR3 plus reference TRBV7-2 and TRBJ2-5, the full variable domain is GAGVSQSPSNKVTEKGKDVELRCDPISGHTALYWYRQSLGQGLEFLIYFQGNSAPDKSGLPSDRFSAERTGGSVSTLTIQRTQQEDSAVYLCASSSRAGVTETQYFGPGTRLLVL.

This clonotype was detected many times. The V and J genes are TRBV15 and TRBJ1-5, with D uncertain. CDR1 is LNHNV, CDR2 YYDKDF, per germline (reference sequence). There are 14 residues in the CDR3. V lost 1 base to trimming and J lost 4 bases, with 8 bases between them. The DNA for the CDR3 is TGTGCCACCAGCAGAGCGGGAGGGAATCAGCCCCAGCATTTT. It specifies CATSRAGGNQPQHF. Full variable domain (remainder filled in from reference TRBV15 and TRBJ1-5): DAMVIQNPRYQVTQFGKPVTLSCSQTLNHNVMYWYQQKSSQAPKLLFHYYDKDFNNEADTPDNFQSRRPNTSFCFLDIRSPGLGDTAMYLCATSRAGGNQPQHFGDGTRLSIL.

This chain links TRBV7-9 with TRBJ2-7, with D uncertain. The CDR3 totals 15 residues. Trimming removed 1 base at V and 3 bases at J, with 13 bases between. Germline CDR1 SEHNR, CDR2 FQNEAQ (reference sequence). Written as DNA, the CDR3 is TGTGCCAGCAGCTTAGACCGTCGCAGCATCTACGAGCAGTACTTC. As protein: CASSLDRRSIYEQYF.

This clonotype was counted between two and nine times. V and J are TRBV25-1 and TRBJ2-3; D ambiguous. The CDR3 is 11 amino acids. Looked up from germline, CDR1 is MGHDK and CDR2 is SYGVNS. V was trimmed by 0 bases and J by 11 bases, leaving 6 bases between them. For the CDR3, the DNA is TGTGCCAGCAGTGAATATACCCGGCAGTATTTT. Translated, it gives CASSEYTRQYF.

This clonotype was seen at least ten times. The rearrangement uses TRBV7-9 and TRBJ2-7; 8 nucleotides agree with TRBD1. V lost 5 bases, J lost 2 bases, and 5 bases stayed unmatched. From germline, CDR1 is SEHNR and CDR2 FQNEAQ (reference sequence). The CDR3 has 14 amino acids. Here the CDR3 reads CASSHGQGPYEQYF. CDR3 sequence (DNA): TGTGCCAGCAGCCACGGACAGGGTCCCTACGAGCAGTACTTC.

The chain combines TRBV7-9 with TRBJ1-6; D is possibly TRBD1 (5 bases). Trimming left V 5 bases short and J 10 bases short, with 12 bases between. This CDR3 contains 13 residues. CDR1 is SEHNR and CDR2 is FQNEAQ in the germline V gene (reference sequence). CDR3 in amino acids: CASSHPTDSPLHF. For the CDR3, the DNA is TGTGCCAGCAGCCACCCGACAGACTCACCCCTCCACTTT. Full variable domain (missing parts from reference TRBV7-9 and TRBJ1-6): DTGVSQNPRHKITKRGQNVTFRCDPISEHNRLYWYRQTLGQGPEFLTYFQNEAQLEKSRLLSDRFSAERPKGSFSTLEIQRTEQGDSAMYLCASSHPTDSPLHFGNGTRLTVT.

V gene TRBV5-1 combines with J gene TRBJ2-4; tentatively, D is TRBD1 or TRBD2 (5 bases each). Looked up from germline, CDR1 is SGHRS and CDR2 is YFSETQ. The V end was cut by 4 bases, the J end by 0 bases, with 14 bases between. The CDR3 is 16 amino acids. The CDR3 DNA is TGCGCCAGCAGCGGGACGAGCGTACTAGCCAAAAACATTCAGTACTTC. Residues: CASSGTSVLAKNIQYF.

The table lists this clonotype with many counts. J is TRBJ1-6 and V is TRBV7-2; D is perhaps TRBD1 (5 bases). Trimming took 1 base from V and 8 from J, leaving 12 bases between them. Germline V gives CDR1 SGHTA, CDR2 FQGNSA. CDR3 length: 15 amino acids. The CDR3 sequence: CASSLDPREYSPLHF. In DNA, the CDR3 is TGTGCCAGCAGCTTAGACCCCAGGGAGTATTCACCCCTCCACTTT. The entire variable domain, with the rest obtained from reference TRBV7-2 and TRBJ1-6, is as follows: GAGVSQSPSNKVTEKGKDVELRCDPISGHTALYWYRQSLGQGLEFLIYFQGNSAPDKSGLPSDRFSAERTGGSVSTLTIQRTQQEDSAVYLCASSLDPREYSPLHFGNGTRLTVT.

This clonotype has at least ten counts. The chain joins TRBV7-2 to TRBJ2-7; D is unclear. The CDR3 consists of 15 residues. Germline V gives CDR1 SGHTA, CDR2 FQGNSA. Trimming took off 4 bases at V and 0 bases at J, with 13 bases between the two ends. This CDR3 is CASSSVPYGSYEQYF. The CDR3 nucleotides are TGTGCCAGCAGCTCCGTCCCGTACGGCTCCTACGAGCAGTACTTC.

This clonotype showed up just a few times. The CDR3 spells CASSLGSGAGEKLFF. DNA of the CDR3: TGTGCCAGCAGCCTAGGGTCGGGGGCCGGTGAAAAACTGTTTTTT. V gene TRBV7-9 combines with J gene TRBJ1-4; a weak D match, TRBD1 (6 bases). Trimming pared 5 bases from V and 7 bases from J, leaving 17 bases between. The CDR3 runs to 15 residues. Germline CDR1 and CDR2: SEHNR and FQNEAQ (reference sequence).

This clonotype was picked up many times. The CDR3 here is CASSLKAMNTEAFF. In nucleotides, the CDR3 is TGTGCCAGCAGCTTAAAAGCCATGAACACTGAAGCTTTCTTT. The genes are TRBV7-3 and TRBJ1-1, with D uncertain. V was trimmed by 1 base and J by 0 bases, leaving 6 bases between them. Germline CDR1 SGHTA, CDR2 FQGTGA. This CDR3 region has 14 residues. Drawing the rest from reference TRBV7-3 and TRBJ1-1, the complete variable domain is GAGVSQTPSNKVTEKGKYVELRCDPISGHTALYWYRQSLGQGPEFLIYFQGTGAADDSGLPNDRFFAVRPEGSVSTLKIQRTERGDSAVYLCASSLKAMNTEAFFGQGTRLTVV.

The genes are TRBV11-2 and TRBJ1-2, with 7 nucleotides matching TRBD1. This CDR3 is 14 amino acids long. Germline CDR1 SGHAT, CDR2 FQNNGV. V was pared by 6 bases and J by 8 bases, with 12 bases of the junction left unmatched. This chain's CDR3 is CASRRDSGLRGYTF. DNA of the CDR3: TGTGCCAGCAGACGGGACAGCGGCCTTCGGGGCTACACCTTC.

This chain links TRBV4-1 with TRBJ2-5, with TRBD1 as a possible D gene (5 bases). The CDR3 has 15 amino acids. Trimming pared 4 bases from V and 2 bases from J, leaving 14 bases between. Germline V gives CDR1 MGHRA, CDR2 YSYEKL. CDR3: CASSRLPTEQETQYF. The CDR3 DNA follows: TGCGCCAGCAGCCGGCTTCCGACAGAACAAGAGACCCAGTACTTC.

V usage is TRBV28 and J usage is TRBJ2-7; 8 nucleotides line up with TRBD1. V lost 5 bases, J lost 3 bases, and 12 bases stayed unmatched. The CDR3 runs to 16 residues. CDR1 MDHEN and CDR2 SYDVKM come from the germline V gene. CDR3 sequence (DNA): TGTGCCAGCAGTGGAACAGGGGGAGCGACGCTCTACGAGCAGTACTTC. The encoded protein is CASSGTGGATLYEQYF.

This chain connects TRBV6-2 or TRBV6-3 to TRBJ2-1; maybe TRBD2 (5 bases). Germline V lookup: CDR1 MNHEY, CDR2 SVGEGT. V was trimmed by 6 bases and J by 0 bases, leaving 12 bases between them. There are 15 residues in the CDR3. DNA of the CDR3: TGTGCCAGCAGCCCCAGCGGATACTCCTACAATGAGCAGTTCTTC. This encodes CASSPSGYSYNEQFF.

This clonotype was counted at least ten times. The genes are TRBV5-4 and TRBJ2-7; D unclear. V lost 4 bases and J 3 bases, leaving 17 bases between the germline ends. The germline V gene encodes CDR1 SGHNT and CDR2 YYREEE (reference sequence). This CDR3 contains 15 residues. The CDR3 loop is CASSPENGQLYEQYF. CDR3 DNA: TGTGCCAGCAGCCCCGAGAACGGGCAACTCTACGAGCAGTACTTC.

The chain combines TRBV20-1 with TRBJ1-2, with 7 nucleotides matching TRBD1. The CDR3 has 13 amino acids. Germline V gives CDR1 DFQATT, CDR2 SNEGSKA (reference sequence). J gave up 8 bases and V 6 bases, and 12 bases lay outside the gene matches. The CDR3 protein is CSARSRGRQGYTF. CDR3 nucleotides: TGCAGTGCCAGATCGAGGGGGCGCCAGGGCTACACCTTC.